These T cell receptor beta chains were read from a single sample in a study of blood T cell repertoires in COVID-19. The method was immunoSEQ multiplex PCR; TCRdb's version includes in-frame clones alone and lacks a portion of them. Altogether 230,000 or so clones are present, about 90% being singletons, with the ten largest covering roughly 14%. Sample: PBMCs or T cells enriched from blood (not recorded which). These receptor sequences come from a woman between 45 and 65 years old with acute COVID-19. Both conserved end residues are part of each CDR3. D genes are given only for firm matches. Clone sizes are given selectively: once, few, many, or a class where the clone is expanded.

V	D	J	size	DNA	CDR3
TRBV7-3	TRBD1	TRBJ1-1	once	TGTGCCAGCAGCCACGGACAGGGCGAAGCTTTCTTT	CASSHGQGEAFF
TRBV28	TRBD1	TRBJ1-2	many	TGTGCCAGCAGTTTTCCGAATGGACAGGGATATGGCTACACCTTC	CASSFPNGQGYGYTF
TRBV27	TRBD1	TRBJ1-6	once	TGTGCCAGCAATTCCGGGACAGGAGTATCACCCCTCCACTTT	CASNSGTGVSPLHF
TRBV9	-	TRBJ2-2	-	TGTGCCAGCAGCGACCCCCTCAGGGGCCTAAACACCGGGGAGCTGTTTTTT	CASSDPLRGLNTGELFF
TRBV7-6	-	TRBJ2-4	-	TGTGCCAGCAGCAAAAGGGGAGCCAAAAACATTCAGTACTTC	CASSKRGAKNIQYF
TRBV21-1	-	TRBJ2-7	-	TGTGCCAGCAGCAAAGGGCCACAGGGGATACGCTACGAGCAGTACTTC	CASSKGPQGIRYEQYF
TRBV7-8	TRBD1	TRBJ2-5	-	TGTGCCAGCAGCCAAGCGTCCGACAGGGGGCCGAACTTC	CASSQASDRGPNF
TRBV7-2	-	TRBJ2-7	-	TGTGCCAGCAGCTTAGGTTCAAGGGGGTTGTACGAGCAGTACTTC	CASSLGSRGLYEQYF
TRBV28	-	TRBJ1-6	once	TGTGCCAGCGATAGTTCGGGGAGCTCCTATAATTCACCCCTCCACTTT	CASDSSGSSYNSPLHF
TRBV6-2/TRBV6-3	-	TRBJ2-1	-	TGTGCCAGCAGTGGACAGTACAATGAGCAGTTCTTC	CASSGQYNEQFF
TRBV19	TRBD2	TRBJ2-1	-	TGTGCCAGTGGGTTAGCGGGGACGAGCTCCTACAATGAGCAGTTCTTC	CASGLAGTSSYNEQFF
TRBV5-4	-	TRBJ2-7	-	TGTGCCAGCAGCCAAGACACCACCTACGAGCAGTACTTC	CASSQDTTYEQYF
TRBV15	TRBD1	TRBJ2-4	-	TGTGCCACCAGCAGAGATGGACAGGGGGTAAACATTCAGTACTTC	CATSRDGQGVNIQYF
TRBV28	TRBD1	TRBJ1-2	-	TGTGCCAGTAGTTTAGGAGGGACAGGGAGTGGCTACACCTTC	CASSLGGTGSGYTF
TRBV10-2	TRBD1	TRBJ1-5	-	TGCGCCAGCAGTCGTACAGGGGCGAGCAATCAGCCCCAGCATTTT	CASSRTGASNQPQHF
TRBV10-2	-	TRBJ2-7	-	TGCGCCAGCAGTGAGTCCCGGGGGTTGGAGCAGTACTTC	CASSESRGLEQYF
TRBV27	TRBD1	TRBJ1-5	once	TGTGCCAGCAGCCAGGGGGTTCAGCCCCAGCATTTT	CASSQGVQPQHF
TRBV10-3	-	TRBJ1-2	-	TGTGCCATCAGTGAGATAGGGGTCTATGGCTACACCTTC	CAISEIGVYGYTF
TRBV10-1	TRBD2	TRBJ2-7	-	TGCGCCAGCAGTCGTCTGGGGGGTGACAGAGAGCGGGAGGGCCTGGAGGAGCAGTACTTC	CASSRLGGDREREGLEEQYF
TRBV7-3	TRBD2	TRBJ2-5	few	TGTGCCAGCAGCTCCGGACTAGCGGAACAAGAGACCCAGTACTTC	CASSSGLAEQETQYF
TRBV7-3	TRBD2	TRBJ2-1	once	TGTGCCAGCAGCCTGAACGGGGGGAATGAGCAGTTCTTC	CASSLNGGNEQFF
TRBV2	-	TRBJ2-3	-	TGTGCCAGCACCACCAGGGGGGTGGGGGGAGATACGCAGTATTTT	CASTTRGVGGDTQYF
TRBV6-2/TRBV6-3	-	TRBJ2-1	-	TGTGCCAGCAGTTTCCCTAGCGTACTCGAGTTCTTC	CASSFPSVLEFF
TRBV7-9	-	TRBJ1-2	-	TGTGCCTTCCCAGTGGGGGCTCAGGCGGTTGGCTACACCTTC	CAFPVGAQAVGYTF
TRBV5-6	-	TRBJ2-1	-	TGTGCCAGCAGCCCACAGGAAACCTCCTACAATGAGCAGTTCTTC	CASSPQETSYNEQFF
TRBV18	TRBD1	TRBJ2-7	-	TGTGCCAGCTCACCGACAGGGGGGGGTTACGAGCAGTACTTC	CASSPTGGGYEQYF
TRBV27	-	TRBJ2-7	once	TGTGCCAAAGCACGGGGGAACAAAGCCTACGAGCAGTACTTC	CAKARGNKAYEQYF
TRBV5-4	-	TRBJ2-1	-	TGTGCCAGCAGCTTGAGGGAGAGGTACAATGAGCAGTTCTTC	CASSLRERYNEQFF
TRBV19	TRBD1	TRBJ2-5	-	TGTGCCAGTAGACACCGGGACAGGGCTTCCGAGACCCAGTACTTC	CASRHRDRASETQYF
TRBV30	-	TRBJ2-7	-	TGTGTGGGACACAAGGACTCCTACGAGCAGTACTTC	CVGHKDSYEQYF
TRBV6-5	-	TRBJ2-5	-	TGTGCCAGCAGTCAGACTGGGGCGCGAACCCAGTACTTC	CASSQTGARTQYF
TRBV5-5	-	TRBJ1-6	-	TGTGCCAGCAGTAGCCAGTTGGCAGATTATTCACCCCTCCACTTT	CASSSQLADYSPLHF
TRBV6-2/TRBV6-3	-	TRBJ2-7	-	TGTGCCAGCAGTTACTCTAGCGGAAGCTCCTACGAGCAGTACTTC	CASSYSSGSSYEQYF
TRBV6-6	TRBD1	TRBJ1-5	-	TGTGCCAGCAGTCCGGGACAGGGGGGGTCCAGCAATCAGCCCCAGCATTTT	CASSPGQGGSSNQPQHF
TRBV2	-	TRBJ1-2	-	TGTGCCAGCACTCAGGGGTTTTTGGAGTATGGCTACACCTTC	CASTQGFLEYGYTF
TRBV15	-	TRBJ1-4	-	TGTGCCACCAGCCTTCCCCATGAAAAACTGTTTTTT	CATSLPHEKLFF
TRBV2	-	TRBJ1-5	-	TGTGCCAGCAGTGAAGAGGGGCTGAGCAATCAGCCCCAGCATTTT	CASSEEGLSNQPQHF
TRBV7-9	TRBD1	TRBJ1-1	-	TGTGCCAGCAGCTTGTCAGGGGGCGGGTACACTGAAGCTTTCTTT	CASSLSGGGYTEAFF
TRBV12-3/TRBV12-4	-	TRBJ1-2	-	TGTGCCAGCAGTTTGGCGGGGGACTATGGCTACACCTTC	CASSLAGDYGYTF
TRBV15	-	TRBJ1-5	-	TGTGCCACCAGCAGAGATTCATTAGTGAATTATTGGGAGCAGCCCCAGCATTTT	CATSRDSLVNYWEQPQHF
TRBV7-9	TRBD2	TRBJ2-3	once	TGTGCCAGCAGCTTAACGCTTTCTAGCGGGAGAACAGATACGCAGTATTTT	CASSLTLSSGRTDTQYF
TRBV3-1/TRBV3-2	TRBD2	TRBJ2-7	-	TGTGCCAGCAGCCGAAAGCGGGAGGGCCCCTACGAGCAGTACTTC	CASSRKREGPYEQYF
TRBV11-2	-	TRBJ2-3	-	TGTGCCAGCAGCTTAGAAGCCCCCCTGGCGGGCGGCACAGATACGCAGTATTTT	CASSLEAPLAGGTDTQYF
TRBV27	-	TRBJ2-2	-	TGTGCCAGCAGACGGTTCGCGAACACCGGGGAGCTGTTTTTT	CASRRFANTGELFF
TRBV2	TRBD1	TRBJ1-2	-	TGTGCCAGCAGTGCAAGGGGGCGCGACTATGGCTACACCTTC	CASSARGRDYGYTF
TRBV2	-	TRBJ2-7	-	TGTGCCAGCAATAAGGGACATATCACCTACGAGCAGTACTTC	CASNKGHITYEQYF
TRBV5-1	TRBD1	TRBJ2-3	-	TGCGCCAGCAGCTCCGGACAGGGGGAGATAACAGATACGCAGTATTTT	CASSSGQGEITDTQYF
TRBV3-1/TRBV3-2	TRBD2	TRBJ2-7	-	TGTGCCAGCAGCAGCAGACTAGCGGGGTCCTACGAGCAGTACTTC	CASSSRLAGSYEQYF
TRBV27	TRBD1	TRBJ2-3	-	TGTGCCAGCAGTGAATCGGACAGGAACACAGATACGCAGTATTTT	CASSESDRNTDTQYF
TRBV7-9	TRBD2	TRBJ2-7	-	TGTGCCAGCAGCCCCCACCTAAGACTAGCGGGAGTTAAACCCTACGAGCAGTACTTC	CASSPHLRLAGVKPYEQYF
TRBV7-3	-	TRBJ2-7	-	TGTGCCAGCAGCCTCCAACCGACCGGGACACACGAGCAGTACTTC	CASSLQPTGTHEQYF
TRBV28	TRBD1	TRBJ1-2	-	TGTGCCAGCAGTTTAAGGAGGGGGCTTAGGTCGCCCACCTTC	CASSLRRGLRSPTF
TRBV29-1	-	TRBJ1-5	-	TGCAGCTTGGAGCAGGGAGGGATCCTTAGCAATCAGCCCCAGCATTTT	CSLEQGGILSNQPQHF
TRBV2	TRBD2	TRBJ2-5	-	TGTGCCAGCAGGAGAACTGCGGGGGGAGTACAAGAGACCCAGTACTTC	CASRRTAGGVQETQYF
TRBV28	TRBD1	TRBJ1-3	-	TGTGCCAGCAGTACCCCGGGACAGGGGAGAAACACCATATATTTT	CASSTPGQGRNTIYF
TRBV15	-	TRBJ2-7	-	TGTGCCACCAGCAGAGAACGGGTACTAATCTACGAGCAGTACTTC	CATSRERVLIYEQYF